This T cell receptor (beta chain) is from a study of blood T cells in healthy people across ages. General study results and limits: The long-lived group displayed more naive CD4+ cells, plus higher diversity, than the aged donors did. TCR beta diversity per million T cells fell roughly linearly with age. Expanded clonotype shifts may have been confounded, as the donors had an unknown CMV status.

Of note for this clonotype: Its cognate antigen is unknown. Mismatch with germline at one junction end may stem from a read error.

CDR3 length: 15 residues. Germline V gives CDR1 SGDLS, CDR2 YYNGEE. Next came a second PCR, run for about 6 to 12 cycles, which used a sample-barcoded 5' primer along with a J-beta primer mix. TCRdb recomputed calls from the 5' RACE reads with MiXCR, one row per CDR3 protein. Of just under 900,000 distinct CDR3 sequences in the sample, 29% were seen once. The V gene is TRBV9, the J gene TRBJ2-1; 7 nucleotides align to TRBD2. This TCR derives from a woman of 80 years or more in good health. The material sequenced was blood. CDR3 region: CASSPREGSCNEQFF. The CDR3 region has the DNA TGTGCCAGCAGCCCAAGGGAGGGGTCCTGCAATGAGCAGTTCTTC.